The TCR beta chain described here comes from a study of T cell repertoires in cytomegalovirus infection. TCRdb redid the calling of the reads with MiXCR, one entry per CDR3 protein. The sample shows hundreds of thousands of distinct CDR3 sequences, more than 25% of them seen only once. Points on this clonotype: Antigen: not known.

V lost 0 bases, J lost 2 bases, and 11 bases lay in between. Germline-derived CDR1 and CDR2 are MGHRA and YSYEKL. The CDR3 is 16 amino acids. Sequences were derived from cultured CD8+ T cells from PBMCs, sampled from culture after CMV antigen stimulation. The origin of this receptor is a human donor in good health (CMV status not recorded). Some clones in this sample may be carry-over from other donors' samples. The gene calls are TRBV4-1 and TRBJ1-5; tentative D call: TRBD1 (6 bases). CDR3 nucleotides: TGCGCCAGCAGCCAAGACAGGGGACGACGCAATCAGCCCCAGCATTTT. Its translation: CASSQDRGRRNQPQHF.